The present T cell receptor beta chain was sequenced within a study of Ad26.COV2.S vaccination and SARS-CoV-2 variants. Study in general: Donor had been placed in the Ad26.COV2.S arm of the COV1001 trial.

Specified treatment: over 15 received Ad26.COV2.S at low or high dose, single or two shots; roughly five received placebo; per-sample allocation not given. The study sampled participants on day 63 after the first vaccine or placebo injection. Assay: immunoSEQ multiplex PCR; the TCRdb copy retains only in-frame clones and omits some. The data contain some 420,000 clones, roughly 88% of them singletons. To note about this clone: Antigen unknown.

Germline V gene sequence: CDR1 GTSNPN, CDR2 SVGIG (reference sequence). J was trimmed by 6 bases and V by 3 bases; bases with no gene match: 5. CDR3 size: 14 residues. Study results and caveats: Reports say spike-specific CD8+ and CD4+ T cell responses covered substantial breadth after vaccination. Placebo recipients and vaccine recipients were similar in non-spike TCR breadth.

This chain joins TRBV30 and TRBJ1-6, with 7 bases aligning to TRBD1. The TCR comes from a person between 18 and 60 years old who received the Ad26.COV2.S COVID-19 vaccine or a placebo. The source was peripheral blood, collected in a trial of Ad26.COV2.S vaccine versus placebo. CDR3 DNA: TGTGCCTGGAGGTACAGGGGAACTAATTCACCCCTCCACTTT. This translates into CAWRYRGTNSPLHF.